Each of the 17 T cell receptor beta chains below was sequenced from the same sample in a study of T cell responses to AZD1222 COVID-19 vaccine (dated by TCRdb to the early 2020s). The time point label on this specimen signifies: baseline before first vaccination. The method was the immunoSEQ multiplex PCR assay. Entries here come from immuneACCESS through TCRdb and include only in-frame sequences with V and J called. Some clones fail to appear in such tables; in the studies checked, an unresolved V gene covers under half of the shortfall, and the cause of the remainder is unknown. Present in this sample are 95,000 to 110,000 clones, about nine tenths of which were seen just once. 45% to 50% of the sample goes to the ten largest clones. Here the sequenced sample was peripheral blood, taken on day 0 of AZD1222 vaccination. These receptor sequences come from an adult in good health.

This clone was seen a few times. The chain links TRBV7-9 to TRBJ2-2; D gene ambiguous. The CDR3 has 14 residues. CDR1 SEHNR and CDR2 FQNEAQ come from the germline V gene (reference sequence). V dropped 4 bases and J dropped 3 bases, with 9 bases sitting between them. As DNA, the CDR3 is TGTGCCAGCAGCTCCAGAGCGTACACCGGGGAGCTGTTTTTT. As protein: CASSSRAYTGELFF.

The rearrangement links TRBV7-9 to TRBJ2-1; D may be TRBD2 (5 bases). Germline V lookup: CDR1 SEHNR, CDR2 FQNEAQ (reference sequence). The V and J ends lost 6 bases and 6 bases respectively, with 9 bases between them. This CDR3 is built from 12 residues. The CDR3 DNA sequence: TGTGCCAGCAGTTGGACTGTCAATGAGCAGTTCTTC. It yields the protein CASSWTVNEQFF.

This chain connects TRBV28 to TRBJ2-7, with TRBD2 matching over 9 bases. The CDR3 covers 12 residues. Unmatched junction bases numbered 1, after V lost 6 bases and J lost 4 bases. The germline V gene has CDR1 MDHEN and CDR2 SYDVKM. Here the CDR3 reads CASRGLAYEQYF. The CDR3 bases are TGTGCCAGCAGAGGACTAGCGTACGAGCAGTACTTC.

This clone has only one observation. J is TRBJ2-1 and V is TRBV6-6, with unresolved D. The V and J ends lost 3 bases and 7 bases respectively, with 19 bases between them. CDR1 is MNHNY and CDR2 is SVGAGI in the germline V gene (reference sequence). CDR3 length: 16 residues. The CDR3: CASSYFVGLNMNEQFF. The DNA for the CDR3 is TGTGCCAGCAGTTATTTTGTCGGGTTAAATATGAATGAGCAGTTCTTC.

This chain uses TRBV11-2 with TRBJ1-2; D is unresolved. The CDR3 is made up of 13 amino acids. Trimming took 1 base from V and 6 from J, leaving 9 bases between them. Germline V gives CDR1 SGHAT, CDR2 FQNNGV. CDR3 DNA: TGTGCCAGCAGCTTAGGGGCATACGATGGCTACACCTTC. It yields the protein CASSLGAYDGYTF.

Written as DNA, the CDR3 is TGTGCCAGTAGTATAACCCTGAGCGGGAGTTACTACGAGCAGTACTTC. Translating it yields CASSITLSGSYYEQYF. The chain has TRBV19 and TRBJ2-7, with 8 bases that match TRBD2. Germline values: CDR1 LNHDA, CDR2 SQIVND (reference sequence). Trimming removed 2 bases from V and 3 bases from J; junction bases left unmatched: 9. This CDR3 is built from 16 residues.

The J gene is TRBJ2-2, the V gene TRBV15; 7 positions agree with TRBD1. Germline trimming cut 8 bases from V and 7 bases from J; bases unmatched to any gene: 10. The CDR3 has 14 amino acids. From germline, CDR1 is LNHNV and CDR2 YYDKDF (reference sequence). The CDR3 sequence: CATGRTGWDGELFF. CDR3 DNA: TGTGCCACCGGCCGGACAGGATGGGACGGGGAGCTGTTTTTT. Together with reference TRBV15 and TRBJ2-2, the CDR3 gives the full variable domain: DAMVIQNPRYQVTQFGKPVTLSCSQTLNHNVMYWYQQKSSQAPKLLFHYYDKDFNNEADTPDNFQSRRPNTSFCFLDIRSPGLGDTAMYLCATGRTGWDGELFFGEGSRLTVL.

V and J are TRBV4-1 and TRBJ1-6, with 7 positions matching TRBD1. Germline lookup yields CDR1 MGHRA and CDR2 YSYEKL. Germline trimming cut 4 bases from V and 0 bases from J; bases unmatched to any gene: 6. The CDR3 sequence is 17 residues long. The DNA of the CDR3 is TGCGCCAGCAGCCCCGAGGACAGGATCTCCTATAATTCACCCCTCCACTTT. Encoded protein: CASSPEDRISYNSPLHF.

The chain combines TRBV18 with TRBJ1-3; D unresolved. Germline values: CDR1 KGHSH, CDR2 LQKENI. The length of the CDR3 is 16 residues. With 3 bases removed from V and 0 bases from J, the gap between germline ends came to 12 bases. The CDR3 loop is CASSPFVPYSGNTIYF. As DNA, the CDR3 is TGTGCCAGCTCACCTTTCGTCCCCTACTCTGGAAACACCATATATTTT.

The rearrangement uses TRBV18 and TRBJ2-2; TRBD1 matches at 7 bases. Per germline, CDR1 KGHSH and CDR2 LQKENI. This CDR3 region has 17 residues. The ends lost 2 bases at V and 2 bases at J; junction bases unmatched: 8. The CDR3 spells CASSPSPAGGNTGELFF. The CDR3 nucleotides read TGTGCCAGCTCACCATCCCCGGCAGGGGGAAACACCGGGGAGCTGTTTTTT.

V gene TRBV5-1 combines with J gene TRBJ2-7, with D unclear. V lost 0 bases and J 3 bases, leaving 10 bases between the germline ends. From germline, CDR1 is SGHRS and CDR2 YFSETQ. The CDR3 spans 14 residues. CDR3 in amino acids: CASSLVSGSYEQYF. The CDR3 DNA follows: TGCGCCAGCAGCTTGGTATCAGGAAGCTACGAGCAGTACTTC.

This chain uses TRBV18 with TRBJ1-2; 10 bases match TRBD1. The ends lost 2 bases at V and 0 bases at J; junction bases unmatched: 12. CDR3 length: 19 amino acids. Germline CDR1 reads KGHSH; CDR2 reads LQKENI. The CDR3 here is CASSPDQISGTGANYGYTF. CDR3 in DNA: TGTGCCAGCTCACCAGATCAAATCTCAGGGACAGGGGCTAACTATGGCTACACCTTC.

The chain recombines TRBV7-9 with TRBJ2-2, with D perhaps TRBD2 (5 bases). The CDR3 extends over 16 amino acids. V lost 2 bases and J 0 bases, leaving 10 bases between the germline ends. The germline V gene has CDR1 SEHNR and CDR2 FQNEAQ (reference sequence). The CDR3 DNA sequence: TGTGCCAGCAGCTTATCCCCTAGCCCGAACACCGGGGAGCTGTTTTTT. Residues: CASSLSPSPNTGELFF.

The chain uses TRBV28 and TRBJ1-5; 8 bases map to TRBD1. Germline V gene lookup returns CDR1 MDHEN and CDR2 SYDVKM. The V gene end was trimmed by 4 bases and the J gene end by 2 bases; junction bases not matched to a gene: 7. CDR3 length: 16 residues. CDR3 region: CASSSTTTGGNQPQHF. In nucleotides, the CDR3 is TGTGCCAGCAGTTCCACAACGACAGGGGGCAATCAGCCCCAGCATTTT.

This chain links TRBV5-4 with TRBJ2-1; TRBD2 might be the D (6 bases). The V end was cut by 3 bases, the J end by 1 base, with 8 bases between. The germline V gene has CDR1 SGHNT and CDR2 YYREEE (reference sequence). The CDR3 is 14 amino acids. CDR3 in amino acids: CASSSGLSYNEQFF. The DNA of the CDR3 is TGTGCCAGCAGCTCGGGACTTTCCTACAATGAGCAGTTCTTC.

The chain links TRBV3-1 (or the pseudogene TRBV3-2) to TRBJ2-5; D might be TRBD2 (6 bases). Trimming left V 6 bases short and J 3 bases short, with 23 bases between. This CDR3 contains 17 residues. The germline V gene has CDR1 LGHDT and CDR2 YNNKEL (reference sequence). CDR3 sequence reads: CASSPRGSGGGKETQYF. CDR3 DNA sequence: TGTGCCAGCAGTCCAAGGGGATCAGGTGGGGGGAAAGAGACCCAGTACTTC.

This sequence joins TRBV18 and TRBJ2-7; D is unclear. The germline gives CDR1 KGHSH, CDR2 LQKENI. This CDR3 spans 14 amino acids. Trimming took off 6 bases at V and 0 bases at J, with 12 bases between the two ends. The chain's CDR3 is CASSPQRSSYEQYF. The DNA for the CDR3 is TGTGCCAGCTCTCCTCAGAGAAGCTCCTACGAGCAGTACTTC. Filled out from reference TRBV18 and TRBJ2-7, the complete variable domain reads NAGVMQNPRHLVRRRGQEARLRCSPMKGHSHVYWYRQLPEEGLKFMVYLQKENIIDESGMPKERFSAEFPKEGPSILRIQQVVRGDSAAYFCASSPQRSSYEQYFGPGTRLTVT.